This T cell receptor beta chain was recorded in a study of T cell responses to AZD1222 COVID-19 vaccine. Study-level findings and limits: Sampling that yielded the repertoires occurred only after the peak T cell response.

Trimming left V 8 bases short and J 4 bases short, with 11 bases between. This CDR3 is built from 13 residues. The germline V gene encodes CDR1 MDHEN and CDR2 SYDVKM. In the case of this clone: As yet, its antigen is unknown.

The data were produced by immunoSEQ multiplex PCR, yet TCRdb's version contains in-frame clones alone and is incomplete. The sample lists some 140,000 clones; roughly 93% were seen once. The sample in question was peripheral blood, obtained on day 0 of AZD1222 vaccination. The chain recombines TRBV28 with TRBJ2-2; D is undetermined. The sequence derives from an adult in good health. For the CDR3, the DNA is TGTGCCAGCGGGGAAAGGTTCACCGGGGAGCTGTTTTTT. The encoded protein is CASGERFTGELFF.